This T cell receptor (beta chain) is drawn from a study of blood T cell repertoires in COVID-19. The repertoire was sequenced with immunoSEQ multiplex PCR; TCRdb's copy has only in-frame clones and lacks some. The sample includes 210,000 or so clones, about 85% of them seen just once. This CDR3 region has 12 residues. Deletions cut 3 bases from V and 2 bases from J, with 5 bases between. Germline lookup yields CDR1 MNHEY and CDR2 SMNVEV (reference sequence). This clone was observed many times. What was sequenced was PBMCs or T cells enriched from blood (not recorded which). The V call is TRBV27, the J call TRBJ2-7; D is unresolved. The receptor was isolated from a man aged 25-45 years who had recovered from COVID-19. The CDR3 loop is CASSFITYEQYF. For the CDR3, the DNA is TGTGCCAGCAGTTTTATAACCTACGAGCAGTACTTC.